This T cell receptor (beta chain) was sequenced during a study of blood T cell repertoires in COVID-19. Study-level background: There were acute and convalescent COVID-19 samples, and they came from the United States, Italy and Spain.

TCRdb's table, derived via immunoSEQ multiplex PCR, lists solely in-frame clones and lacks some. The sample records 200,000 to 300,000 clones, 70% to 90% being singletons. The CDR3 is 17 residues long. The V gene lost 3 bases and the J gene lost 4 bases, with 23 bases spanning the gap. Germline assignment: CDR1 SGDLS and CDR2 YYNGEE. Material for sequencing was peripheral blood. The receptor comes from a young woman who had recovered from COVID-19. The gene calls are TRBV9 and TRBJ2-7; D might be TRBD1 (6 bases). DNA of the CDR3: TGTGCCAGCAGCGGATACAGGGACCACCTGGCCCTATACGAGCAGTACTTC. Its translation is CASSGYRDHLALYEQYF.